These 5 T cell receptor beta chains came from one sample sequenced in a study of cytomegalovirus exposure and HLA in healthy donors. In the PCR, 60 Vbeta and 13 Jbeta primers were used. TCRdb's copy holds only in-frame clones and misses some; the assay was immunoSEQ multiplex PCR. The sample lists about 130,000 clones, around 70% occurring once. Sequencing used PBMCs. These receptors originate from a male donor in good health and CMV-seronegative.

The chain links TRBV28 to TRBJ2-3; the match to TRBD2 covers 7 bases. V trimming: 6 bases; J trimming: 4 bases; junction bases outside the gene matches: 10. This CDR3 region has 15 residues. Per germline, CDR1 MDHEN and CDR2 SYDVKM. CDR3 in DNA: TGTGCCAGCAGCCCCTCTAGCGGTGGGGCAGATACGCAGTATTTT. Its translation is CASSPSSGGADTQYF. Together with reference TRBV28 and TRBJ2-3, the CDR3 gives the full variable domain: DVKVTQSSRYLVKRTGEKVFLECVQDMDHENMFWYRQDPGLGLRLIYFSYDVKMKEKGDIPEGYSVSREKKERFSLILESASTNQTSMYLCASSPSSGGADTQYFGPGTRLTVL.

The CDR3 DNA is TGCAGCGTTGTCCCAGGGGAGTACAATGAGCAGTTCTTC. Protein sequence: CSVVPGEYNEQFF. The chain combines TRBV29-1 with TRBJ2-1; TRBD1 is a possible D gene (6 bases). Germline CDR1 and CDR2: SQVTM and ANQGSEA. Trimming removed 4 bases at V and 4 bases at J, with 11 bases between. This CDR3 spans 13 amino acids.

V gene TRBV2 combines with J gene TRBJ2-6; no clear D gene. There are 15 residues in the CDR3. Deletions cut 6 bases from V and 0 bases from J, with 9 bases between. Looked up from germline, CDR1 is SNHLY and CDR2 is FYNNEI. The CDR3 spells CASSPRSSGANVLTF. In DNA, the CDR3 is TGTGCCAGCAGCCCACGGAGCTCTGGGGCCAACGTCCTGACTTTC.

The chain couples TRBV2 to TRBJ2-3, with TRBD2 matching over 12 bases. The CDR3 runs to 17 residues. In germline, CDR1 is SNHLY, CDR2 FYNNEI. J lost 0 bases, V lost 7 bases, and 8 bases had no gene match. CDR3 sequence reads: CASKHSSGRASTDTQYF. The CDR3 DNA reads TGTGCCAGCAAACATTCTAGCGGGAGGGCGAGCACAGATACGCAGTATTTT.

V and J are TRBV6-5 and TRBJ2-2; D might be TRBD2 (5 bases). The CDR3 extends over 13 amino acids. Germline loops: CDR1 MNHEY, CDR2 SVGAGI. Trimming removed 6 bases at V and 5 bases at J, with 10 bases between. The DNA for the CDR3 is TGTGCCAGCAGAAGGACGGGGACCGGGGAGCTGTTTTTT. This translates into CASRRTGTGELFF.